This entry is about one TCR beta chain. This record belongs to a study of blood T cell repertoires in COVID-19. Profiled with immunoSEQ multiplex PCR; TCRdb holds only in-frame clones, not every one. The sample shows approximately 170,000 clones, 70% to 85% of them seen only once. Germline assignment: CDR1 SQVTM and CDR2 ANQGSEA. Trimming at V came to 6 bases and at J to 7 bases, leaving 11 bases not matched to a gene. CDR3 length equals 14 residues. The origin of this receptor is a woman aged 25-40 years who had recovered from COVID-19. V gene TRBV29-1 combines with J gene TRBJ1-2, with 10 bases fitting TRBD1. The sequenced material came from PBMCs or T cells enriched from blood (not recorded which). The CDR3 DNA reads as TGCAGCGTAGCGGACAGGGGGAGGGTGGGTGGCTACACCTTC. Translating gives CSVADRGRVGGYTF. Using reference TRBV29-1 and TRBJ1-2 for the parts outside the CDR3, the full variable domain is SAVISQKPSRDICQRGTSLTIQCQVDSQVTMMFWYRQQPGQSLTLIATANQGSEATYESGFVIDKFPISRPNLTFSTLTVSNMSPEDSSIYLCSVADRGRVGGYTFGSGTRLTVV.